The subject of this entry is one T cell receptor beta chain. Its antigen is undetermined. The data originate from a study of T cell responses to AZD1222 COVID-19 vaccine. Study-level results: The study found vaccine-associated CD4 TCRs spanning spike, dominant at 160-218 and 743-854.

The CDR3 spans 15 residues. CDR1 is SEHNR, CDR2 FQNEAQ, per germline (reference sequence). The trim removed 5 bases at V and 5 bases at J, leaving 7 bases unmatched. Some clones are missing from TCRdb's copy, which holds only in-frame ones; the method was immunoSEQ multiplex PCR. The data contain about 170,000 clones, roughly 89% of them singletons. The clonotype was recovered from an adult who received the AZD1222 COVID-19 vaccine. The sample was peripheral blood, taken 28 days after the second AZD1222 dose. The chain is built from TRBV7-9 and TRBJ1-2, with 11 bases fitting TRBD1. This CDR3 reads CASSPDRGLRYGYTF. DNA for the CDR3: TGTGCCAGCAGCCCGGACAGGGGGCTGAGGTATGGCTACACCTTC.